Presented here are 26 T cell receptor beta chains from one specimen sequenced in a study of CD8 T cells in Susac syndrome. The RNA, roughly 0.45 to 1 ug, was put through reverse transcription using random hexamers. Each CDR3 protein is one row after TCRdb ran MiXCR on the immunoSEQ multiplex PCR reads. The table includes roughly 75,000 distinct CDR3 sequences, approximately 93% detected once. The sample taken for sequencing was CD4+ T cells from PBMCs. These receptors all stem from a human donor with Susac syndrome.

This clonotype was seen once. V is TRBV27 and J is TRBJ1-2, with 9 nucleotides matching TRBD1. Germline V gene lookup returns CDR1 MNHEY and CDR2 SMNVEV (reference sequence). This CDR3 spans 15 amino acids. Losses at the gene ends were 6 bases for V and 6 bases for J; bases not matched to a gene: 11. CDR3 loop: CASSLNRGLRHGYTF. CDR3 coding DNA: TGTGCCAGCAGCCTAAACAGGGGGCTAAGGCATGGCTACACCTTC.

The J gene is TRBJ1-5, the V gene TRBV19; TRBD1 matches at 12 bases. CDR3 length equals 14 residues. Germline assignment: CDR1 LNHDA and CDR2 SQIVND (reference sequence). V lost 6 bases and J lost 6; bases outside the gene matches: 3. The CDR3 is CASSGTGGRQPQHF. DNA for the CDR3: TGTGCCAGTAGCGGGACAGGGGGCCGTCAGCCCCAGCATTTT.

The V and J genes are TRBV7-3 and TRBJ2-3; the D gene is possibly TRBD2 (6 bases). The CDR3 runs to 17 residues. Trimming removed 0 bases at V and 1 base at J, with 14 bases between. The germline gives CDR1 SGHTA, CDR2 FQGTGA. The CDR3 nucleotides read TGTGCCAGCAGCTTAACGATCGCTAGCGATGGCACAGATACGCAGTATTTT. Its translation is CASSLTIASDGTDTQYF.

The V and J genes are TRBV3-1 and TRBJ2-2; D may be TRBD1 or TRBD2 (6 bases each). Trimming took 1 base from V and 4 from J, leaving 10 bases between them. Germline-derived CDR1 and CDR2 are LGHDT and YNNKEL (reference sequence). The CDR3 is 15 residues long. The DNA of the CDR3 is TGTGCCAGCAGCCAAGGAGGGGGGTTCACCGGGGAGCTGTTTTTT. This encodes CASSQGGGFTGELFF.

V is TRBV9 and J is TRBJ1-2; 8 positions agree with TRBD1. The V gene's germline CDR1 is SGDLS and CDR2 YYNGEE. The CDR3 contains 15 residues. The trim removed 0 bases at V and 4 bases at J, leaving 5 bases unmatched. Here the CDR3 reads CASSVEAGGGYGYTF. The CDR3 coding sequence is TGTGCCAGCAGCGTAGAGGCAGGGGGCGGCTATGGCTACACCTTC.

The CDR3 reads CASSKRAGQETQYF. The CDR3 DNA reads as TGTGCCAGCAGCAAACGGGCAGGGCAAGAGACCCAGTACTTC. The chain carries TRBV21-1 and TRBJ2-5; the D segment call TRBD1 is taken from the table without a DNA check. TRBV21-1 represents a pseudogene. The CDR3 is made up of 14 amino acids.

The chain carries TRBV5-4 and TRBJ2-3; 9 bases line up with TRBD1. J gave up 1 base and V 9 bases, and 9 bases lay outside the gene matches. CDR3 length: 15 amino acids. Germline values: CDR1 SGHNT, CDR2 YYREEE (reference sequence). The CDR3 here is CATATGGDGTDTQYF. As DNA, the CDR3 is TGTGCCACCGCCACAGGGGGCGACGGCACAGATACGCAGTATTTT. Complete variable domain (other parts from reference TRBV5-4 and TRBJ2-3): ETGVTQSPTHLIKTRGQQVTLRCSSQSGHNTVSWYQQALGQGPQFIFQYYREEENGRGNFPPRFSGLQFPNYSSELNVNALELDDSALYLCATATGGDGTDTQYFGPGTRLTVL.

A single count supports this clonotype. CDR3: CASSLNAGGGPDTQYF. The CDR3 DNA reads as TGTGCCAGCAGCTTAAATGCAGGAGGGGGCCCAGATACGCAGTATTTT. The V and J genes are TRBV7-3 and TRBJ2-3, with D maybe TRBD1 (7 bases). The CDR3 contains 16 residues. CDR1 and CDR2 (germline): SGHTA, FQGTGA. V was clipped by 1 base and J by 4 bases, with 15 bases between them.

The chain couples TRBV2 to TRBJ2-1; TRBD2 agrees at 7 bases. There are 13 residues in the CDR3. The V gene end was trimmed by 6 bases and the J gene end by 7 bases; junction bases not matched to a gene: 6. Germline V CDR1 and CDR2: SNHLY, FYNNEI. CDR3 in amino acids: CASRVDGGNEQFF. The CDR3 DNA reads TGTGCCAGCAGGGTTGACGGGGGGAATGAGCAGTTCTTC.

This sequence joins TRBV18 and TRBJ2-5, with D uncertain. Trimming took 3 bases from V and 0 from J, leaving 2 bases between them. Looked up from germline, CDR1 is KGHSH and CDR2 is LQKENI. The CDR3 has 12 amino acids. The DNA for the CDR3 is TGTGCCAGCTCACCGGACCAAGAGACCCAGTACTTC. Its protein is CASSPDQETQYF.

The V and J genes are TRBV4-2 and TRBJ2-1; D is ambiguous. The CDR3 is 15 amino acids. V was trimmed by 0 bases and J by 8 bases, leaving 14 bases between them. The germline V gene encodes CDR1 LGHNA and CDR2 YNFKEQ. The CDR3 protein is CASSQDWAPRDEQFF. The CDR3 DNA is TGTGCCAGCAGCCAAGATTGGGCCCCCCGGGATGAGCAGTTCTTC.

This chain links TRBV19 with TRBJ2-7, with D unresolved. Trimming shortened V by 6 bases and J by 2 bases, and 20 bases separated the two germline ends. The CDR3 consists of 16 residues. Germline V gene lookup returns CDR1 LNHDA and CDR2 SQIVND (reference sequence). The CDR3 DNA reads TGTGCCAGTAGCCCCCCCCAGGCCCTAGGCACCTACGAGCAGTACTTC. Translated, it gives CASSPPQALGTYEQYF.

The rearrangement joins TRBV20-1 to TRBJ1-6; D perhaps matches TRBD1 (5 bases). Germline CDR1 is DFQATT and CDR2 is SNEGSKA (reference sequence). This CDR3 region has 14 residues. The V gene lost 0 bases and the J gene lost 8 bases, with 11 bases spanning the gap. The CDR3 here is CSARDPRAHSPLHF. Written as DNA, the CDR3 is TGCAGTGCTAGAGATCCCAGGGCCCATTCACCCCTCCACTTT.

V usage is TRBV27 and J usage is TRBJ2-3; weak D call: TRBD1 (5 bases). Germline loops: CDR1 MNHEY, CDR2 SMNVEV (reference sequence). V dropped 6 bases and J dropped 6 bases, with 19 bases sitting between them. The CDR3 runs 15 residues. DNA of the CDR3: TGTGCCAGCAGCCCGCACAACCAGCCAGGGGATACGCAGTATTTT. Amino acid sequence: CASSPHNQPGDTQYF.

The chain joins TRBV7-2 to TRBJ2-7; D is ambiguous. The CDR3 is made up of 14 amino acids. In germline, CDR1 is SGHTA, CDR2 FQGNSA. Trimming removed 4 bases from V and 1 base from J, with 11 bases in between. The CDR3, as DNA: TGTGCCAGCAGCTCCCCCGGGCGGTCCTACGAGCAGTACTTC. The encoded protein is CASSSPGRSYEQYF.

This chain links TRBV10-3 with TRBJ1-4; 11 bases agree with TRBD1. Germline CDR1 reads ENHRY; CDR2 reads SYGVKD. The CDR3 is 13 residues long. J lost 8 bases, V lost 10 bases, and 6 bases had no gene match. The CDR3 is CATRTGGEEKLFF. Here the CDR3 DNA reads TGTGCCACCAGGACAGGGGGCGAGGAAAAACTGTTTTTT.

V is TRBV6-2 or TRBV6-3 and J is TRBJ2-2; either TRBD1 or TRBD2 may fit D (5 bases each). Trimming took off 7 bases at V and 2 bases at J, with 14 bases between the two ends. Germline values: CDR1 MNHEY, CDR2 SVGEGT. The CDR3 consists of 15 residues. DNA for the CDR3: TGTGCCAGCACCCAGAGAGGGGTAAACACCGGGGAGCTGTTTTTT. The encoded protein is CASTQRGVNTGELFF.

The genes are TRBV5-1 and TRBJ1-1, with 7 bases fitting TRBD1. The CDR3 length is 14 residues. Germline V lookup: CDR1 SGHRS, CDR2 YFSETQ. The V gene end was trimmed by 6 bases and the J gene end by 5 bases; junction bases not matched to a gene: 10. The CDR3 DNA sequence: TGCGCCAGCAATTATGTAGGGGGCGAAACTGAAGCTTTCTTT. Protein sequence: CASNYVGGETEAFF.

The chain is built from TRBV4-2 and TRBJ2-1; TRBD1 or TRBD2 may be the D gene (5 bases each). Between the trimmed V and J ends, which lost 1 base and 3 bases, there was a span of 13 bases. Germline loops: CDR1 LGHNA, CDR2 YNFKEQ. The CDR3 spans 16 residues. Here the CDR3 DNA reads TGTGCCAGCAGCCAAGCCGGGACGGTAGGCTACAATGAGCAGTTCTTC. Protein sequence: CASSQAGTVGYNEQFF.

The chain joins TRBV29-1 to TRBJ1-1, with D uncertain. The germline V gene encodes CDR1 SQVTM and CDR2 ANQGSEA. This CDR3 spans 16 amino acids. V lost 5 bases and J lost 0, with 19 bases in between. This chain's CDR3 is CSVRGADGLVNTEAFF. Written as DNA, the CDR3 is TGCAGCGTTCGTGGCGCGGACGGACTCGTGAACACTGAAGCTTTCTTT.

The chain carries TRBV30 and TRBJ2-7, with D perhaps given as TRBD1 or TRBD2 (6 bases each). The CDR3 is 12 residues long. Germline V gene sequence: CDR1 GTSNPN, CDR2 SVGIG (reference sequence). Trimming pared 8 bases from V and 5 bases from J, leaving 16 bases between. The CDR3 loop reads CAGGRPPHEQYF. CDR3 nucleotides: TGTGCCGGGGGGCGGCCTCCTCACGAGCAGTACTTC.

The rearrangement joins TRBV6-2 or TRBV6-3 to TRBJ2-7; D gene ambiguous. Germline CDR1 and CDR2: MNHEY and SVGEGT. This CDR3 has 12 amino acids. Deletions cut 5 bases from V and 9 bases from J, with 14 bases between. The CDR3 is CASSVYGSGQYF. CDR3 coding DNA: TGTGCCAGCAGTGTCTACGGTTCCGGGCAGTACTTC.

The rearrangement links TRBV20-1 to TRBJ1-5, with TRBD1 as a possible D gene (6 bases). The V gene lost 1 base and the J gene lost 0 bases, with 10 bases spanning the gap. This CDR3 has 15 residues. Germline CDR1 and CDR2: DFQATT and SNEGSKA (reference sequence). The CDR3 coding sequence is TGCAGTGCTAGAGGTGGACAGTATAGCAATCAGCCCCAGCATTTT. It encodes CSARGGQYSNQPQHF.

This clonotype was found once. CDR3 amino acids: CASSLPGVTGFQETQYF. CDR3 bases: TGTGCCAGCAGCCTCCCTGGCGTCACGGGATTTCAAGAGACCCAGTACTTC. V usage is TRBV7-3 and J usage is TRBJ2-5; possibly TRBD2 for D (5 bases). Trimming shortened V by 5 bases and J by 2 bases, and 21 bases separated the two germline ends. The CDR3 extends over 17 amino acids. Per the germline V gene, CDR1 is SGHTA and CDR2 is FQGTGA.

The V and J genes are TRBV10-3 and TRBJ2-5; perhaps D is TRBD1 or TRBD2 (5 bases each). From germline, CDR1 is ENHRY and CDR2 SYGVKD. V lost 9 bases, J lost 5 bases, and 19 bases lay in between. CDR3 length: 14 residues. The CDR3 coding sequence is TGTGCCATTCGGGGTACAGGTCCGGAGGAGACCCAGTACTTC. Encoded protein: CAIRGTGPEETQYF.

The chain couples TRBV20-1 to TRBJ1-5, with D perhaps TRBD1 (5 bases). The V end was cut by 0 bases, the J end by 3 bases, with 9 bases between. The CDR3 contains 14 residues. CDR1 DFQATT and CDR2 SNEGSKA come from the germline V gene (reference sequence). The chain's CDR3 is CSARDRGTNQPQHF. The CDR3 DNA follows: TGCAGTGCTAGAGATCGGGGGACCAATCAGCCCCAGCATTTT.